This T cell receptor beta chain was observed in a study of shared clonotypes between healthy human individuals. Findings and limits, study-wide: Sampling covered nothing but blood. Tissue TCR repertoires likely differ from those found in blood.

Assay execution took place at the deep level. Here immunoSEQ multiplex PCR was the method, and the copy in TCRdb shows in-frame clones only, minus some. Of roughly 300,000 clones in the sample, around 87% were seen once. Points on this clone: Its antigen is currently unknown.

The germline V gene encodes CDR1 MNHNS and CDR2 SASEGT. There are 15 residues in the CDR3. V shed 1 base, J shed 8 bases, and the junction held 4 bases outside the gene matches. Donors included only healthy HIV-negative adults lacking recent acute infections or vaccinations. CD8 memory cells included CD45RO+ cells plus CCR7-negative CD45RA+ TemRA cells. The sequenced sample was memory CD8+ T cells sorted from blood. This sample's subset: CD45RO+ cells pooled with CCR7-negative TemRA cells. This rearrangement joins TRBV6-1 to TRBJ2-1; 11 nucleotides align to TRBD2. This TCR was sampled from a man between 18 and 29 years old in good health. DNA of the CDR3: TGTGCCAGCAGTGAAGGACTAGCGGGACCGTATGAGCAGTTCTTC. Translated: CASSEGLAGPYEQFF.